This entry lists 32 T cell receptor beta chains sequenced from one sample in a study of blood T cell repertoires in COVID-19. TCRdb keeps only in-frame clones here, not all; method: immunoSEQ multiplex PCR. This table holds approximately 64,000 clones, about 88% found once. Material for sequencing was peripheral blood. Receptors originate from a man aged 70-80 years with acute or convalescent COVID-19.

This chain uses TRBV28 with TRBJ1-6; 7 bases are a match to TRBD1. V shed 6 bases and J 7 bases; nucleotides not matched to a gene: 9. CDR1 is MDHEN, CDR2 SYDVKM, per germline. This CDR3 has 15 amino acids. This CDR3 reads CASSVNRGRNSPLHF. CDR3 coding DNA: TGTGCCAGCAGCGTTAACAGGGGAAGGAATTCACCCCTCCACTTT.

The chain is built from TRBV9 and TRBJ1-2; 8 bases agree with TRBD1. Germline CDR1 and CDR2: SGDLS and YYNGEE. This CDR3 is 14 amino acids long. V shed 3 bases, J shed 4 bases, and the junction held 5 bases outside the gene matches. In DNA form, the CDR3 reads TGTGCCAGCAGCGGCGACAGGGGTGGCTATGGCTACACCTTC. It yields the protein CASSGDRGGYGYTF.

The CDR3 bases are TGTGCCAGCAGGATTGCCGGAGGGGTAAAGGAGCAGTTCTTC. Its protein product is CASRIAGGVKEQFF. The J gene is TRBJ2-1, the V gene TRBV28; tentative D call: TRBD2 (6 bases). CDR3 length: 14 residues. The germline gives CDR1 MDHEN, CDR2 SYDVKM. The ends were cut back, 6 bases at V and 10 bases at J, with 19 bases in the middle.

The chain uses TRBV3-1 (or the pseudogene TRBV3-2) and TRBJ2-5, with TRBD1 matching 9 bases. Germline trimming cut 4 bases from V and 8 bases from J; bases unmatched to any gene: 5. The CDR3 has 13 amino acids. Germline-derived CDR1 and CDR2 are LGHDT and YNNKEL (reference sequence). This chain's CDR3 is CASSPGQGSTQYF. The CDR3 nucleotides read TGTGCCAGCAGCCCCGGACAGGGGAGTACCCAGTACTTC.

This chain links TRBV28 with TRBJ2-4; a weak D match, TRBD1 (5 bases). CDR1 MDHEN and CDR2 SYDVKM come from the germline V gene. The CDR3 runs to 15 residues. Trimming took off 7 bases at V and 0 bases at J, with 13 bases between the two ends. This CDR3 reads CASKGQILAKNIQYF. The CDR3 region has the DNA TGTGCCAGCAAGGGGCAGATCCTAGCCAAAAACATTCAGTACTTC.

V gene TRBV3-1 (or the pseudogene TRBV3-2) combines with J gene TRBJ2-3; 12 positions match TRBD2. This CDR3 spans 20 amino acids. The germline CDR1 and CDR2 sequences are LGHDT and YNNKEL (reference sequence). V lost 2 bases, J lost 1 base, and 13 bases stayed unmatched. The DNA of the CDR3 is TGTGCCAGCAGCCAATTTGGCGGGCTAGCGGGGGGGCACCGCACAGATACGCAGTATTTT. The encoded protein is CASSQFGGLAGGHRTDTQYF.

This chain links TRBV7-9 with TRBJ2-1; 8 bases agree with TRBD2. Germline values: CDR1 SEHNR, CDR2 FQNEAQ (reference sequence). The CDR3 runs 16 residues. The V segment lost 4 bases and the J segment 3 bases; nucleotides outside the gene matches: 8. The CDR3 sequence: CASSSKGLAFYNEQFF. The CDR3 nucleotides read TGTGCCAGCAGCTCTAAAGGACTAGCCTTCTACAATGAGCAGTTCTTC.

This clone was seen only once. Other DNA sequences from this sample encode an identical CDR3 as well. The chain combines TRBV19 with TRBJ1-2, with D possibly matching TRBD1 (6 bases). The CDR3 is made up of 14 amino acids. Trimming stripped 3 bases from V and 2 bases from J, with 10 bases between. CDR1 and CDR2 from the germline V gene are LNHDA and SQIVND (reference sequence). The CDR3 nucleotides read TGTGCCAGTAGTATCGGTACAGGGAACTATGGCTACACCTTC. Protein sequence: CASSIGTGNYGYTF.

In this sample, this clone turned up a few times. The genes are TRBV6-5 and TRBJ2-7; a possible D gene is TRBD1 (5 bases). Trimming cost V 6 bases and J 6 bases, with 15 bases left between them. The CDR3 runs 13 residues. In germline, CDR1 is MNHEY, CDR2 SVGAGI. The CDR3 loop reads CASSPRKGPEQYF. As DNA, the CDR3 is TGTGCCAGCAGCCCCCGGAAGGGGCCCGAGCAGTACTTC.

V and J are TRBV7-2 and TRBJ1-1; D not certain. Germline loops: CDR1 SGHTA, CDR2 FQGNSA. V lost 8 bases, J lost 0 bases, and 13 bases lay in between. This CDR3 contains 14 residues. The CDR3: CASGDTYLNTEAFF. CDR3 bases: TGTGCCAGCGGCGACACCTACTTGAACACTGAAGCTTTCTTT. Supplemented by reference TRBV7-2 and TRBJ1-1, the full variable domain reads GAGVSQSPSNKVTEKGKDVELRCDPISGHTALYWYRQSLGQGLEFLIYFQGNSAPDKSGLPSDRFSAERTGGSVSTLTIQRTQQEDSAVYLCASGDTYLNTEAFFGQGTRLTVV.

CDR3 region: CASSLGDDRGTEAFF. The CDR3 DNA sequence: TGTGCCAGCAGCTTAGGAGACGACAGGGGCACTGAAGCTTTCTTT. The chain joins TRBV11-1 to TRBJ1-1; 8 bases are a match to TRBD1. Unmatched junction bases numbered 5, after V lost 1 base and J lost 4 bases. Germline V gene lookup returns CDR1 SGHAT and CDR2 FQDESV (reference sequence). CDR3 length equals 15 residues. Full variable domain (missing parts from reference TRBV11-1 and TRBJ1-1): EAEVAQSPRYKITEKSQAVAFWCDPISGHATLYWYRQILGQGPELLVQFQDESVVDDSQLPKDRFSAERLKGVDSTLKIQPAELGDSAMYLCASSLGDDRGTEAFFGQGTRLTVV.

The J gene is TRBJ2-5, the V gene TRBV12-3 or TRBV12-4; D gene unclear. CDR3 length equals 12 residues. V lost 7 bases, J lost 0 bases, and 6 bases lay in between. The DNA for the CDR3 is TGTGCCAGCACTGCGGACCAAGAGACCCAGTACTTC. This translates into CASTADQETQYF.

This sequence joins TRBV11-2 and TRBJ2-1, with 12 bases that match TRBD2. Losses at the gene ends were 1 base for V and 0 bases for J; bases not matched to a gene: 7. The germline V gene encodes CDR1 SGHAT and CDR2 FQNNGV. There are 19 residues in the CDR3. CDR3 in DNA: TGTGCCAGCAGCTTAGTTGGACTAGCGGGGAGTAGCTCCTACAATGAGCAGTTCTTC. It yields the protein CASSLVGLAGSSSYNEQFF.

The chain combines TRBV5-1 with TRBJ1-6; 7 bases map to TRBD1. The CDR3 spans 14 residues. After removal of 4 bases from V and 6 bases from J, the junction contained 4 bases not matched to a gene. From germline, CDR1 is SGHRS and CDR2 YFSETQ. As DNA, the CDR3 is TGCGCCAGCAGCCCGGGACAGATTAATTCACCCCTCCACTTT. It encodes CASSPGQINSPLHF.

The chain recombines TRBV13 with TRBJ1-1; no reliable D call. The germline V gene encodes CDR1 PRHDT and CDR2 FYEKMQ (reference sequence). Trimming removed 0 bases from V and 2 bases from J, with 10 bases in between. The length of the CDR3 is 15 residues. For the CDR3, the DNA is TGTGCCAGCAGCTTAGGGGACGGGATTAACACTGAAGCTTTCTTT. This encodes CASSLGDGINTEAFF.

This rearrangement joins TRBV18 to TRBJ2-2; weak D call: TRBD1 (5 bases). There are 16 residues in the CDR3. The V end lost 6 bases, the J end lost 0 bases, and 14 bases lay between the germline ends. CDR1 and CDR2 from the germline V gene are KGHSH and LQKENI. The CDR3 DNA reads as TGTGCCAGCTCCCCTATCAGGACACCGAACACCGGGGAGCTGTTTTTT. Protein: CASSPIRTPNTGELFF.

V gene TRBV18 combines with J gene TRBJ1-6, with D tentatively TRBD1 (6 bases). The CDR3 runs to 15 residues. Per germline, CDR1 KGHSH and CDR2 LQKENI. The ends were cut back, 3 bases at V and 6 bases at J, with 12 bases in the middle. The CDR3 DNA sequence: TGTGCCAGCTCACCTCCGGGACAACCTAATTCACCCCTCCACTTT. This codes for CASSPPGQPNSPLHF.

This chain connects TRBV2 to TRBJ2-7; TRBD1 matches at 7 bases. The V gene's germline CDR1 is SNHLY and CDR2 FYNNEI. The ends lost 5 bases at V and 4 bases at J; junction bases unmatched: 5. The CDR3 is 13 amino acids. The CDR3: CASSIEGAYEQYF. The CDR3 coding sequence is TGTGCCAGCAGTATAGAGGGGGCATACGAGCAGTACTTC.

The chain employs TRBV5-1 and TRBJ2-1; TRBD2 agrees at 10 bases. Germline V gives CDR1 SGHRS, CDR2 YFSETQ. The CDR3 covers 15 residues. Trimming removed 3 bases from V and 6 bases from J; junction bases left unmatched: 6. The CDR3 coding sequence is TGCGCCAGCAGCTCTGGACTAGCGGCGAGCAATGAGCAGTTCTTC. As protein: CASSSGLAASNEQFF.

This sequence joins TRBV6-5 and TRBJ2-7; D is unclear. The V end lost 6 bases, the J end lost 2 bases, and 8 bases lay between the germline ends. Germline lookup yields CDR1 MNHEY and CDR2 SVGAGI. There are 12 residues in the CDR3. CDR3 sequence (DNA): TGTGCCAGCAGCCGATCGGCCTACGAGCAGTACTTC. It yields the protein CASSRSAYEQYF.

CDR3 bases: TGTGCCAGCAGTGAAGATGAGACCCGGGTCCGGGAGCTGTTTTTT. Protein: CASSEDETRVRELFF. The chain joins TRBV6-1 to TRBJ2-2, with D hard to call. Trimming left V 1 base short and J 9 bases short, with 15 bases between. The CDR3 sequence is 15 residues long. The germline gives CDR1 MNHNS, CDR2 SASEGT.

The chain uses TRBV27 and TRBJ2-5; unclear D gene. Germline values: CDR1 MNHEY, CDR2 SMNVEV (reference sequence). This CDR3 has 14 amino acids. Trimming removed 0 bases from V and 2 bases from J, with 7 bases in between. The CDR3 DNA follows: TGTGCCAGCAGTTTATCTCCCGTTCAAGAGACCCAGTACTTC. Encoded protein: CASSLSPVQETQYF.

The chain carries TRBV4-3 and TRBJ2-7; D possibly corresponds to TRBD2 (7 bases). The CDR3 consists of 15 residues. V lost 3 bases, J lost 0 bases, and 12 bases lay in between. In germline, CDR1 is LGHNA, CDR2 YSLEER. CDR3 DNA: TGCGCCAGCAGCCAGGGGGGGGCAGGCTCCTACGAGCAGTACTTC. It is translated as CASSQGGAGSYEQYF.

The chain links TRBV2 to TRBJ2-1, with 9 bases that match TRBD1. V lost 5 bases and J lost 9; bases outside the gene matches: 20. Germline assignment: CDR1 SNHLY and CDR2 FYNNEI. The CDR3 is made up of 18 amino acids. Written as DNA, the CDR3 is TGTGCCAGCAGTTCCTCATTATACAGGGGGCGTCCGATAAGTGAGCAGTTCTTC. As protein: CASSSSLYRGRPISEQFF.

In its sample, this clone was seen once. The chain has TRBV6-5 and TRBJ1-4, with D possibly being TRBD1 (5 bases). CDR3 length: 12 residues. Trimming took off 8 bases at V and 4 bases at J, with 8 bases between the two ends. CDR1 is MNHEY, CDR2 SVGAGI, per germline. The CDR3 bases are TGTGCCAGCCGGGGGGGTAATGAAAAACTGTTTTTT. Protein sequence: CASRGGNEKLFF.

The chain joins TRBV19 to TRBJ2-2, with 7 bases lining up with TRBD1. Germline CDR1 reads LNHDA; CDR2 reads SQIVND (reference sequence). Losses at the gene ends were 7 bases for V and 4 bases for J; bases not matched to a gene: 9. This CDR3 has 15 residues. CDR3 sequence (DNA): TGTGCCAGTAAGTGGGACAGATCTATCACCGGGGAGCTGTTTTTT. Its translation is CASKWDRSITGELFF. The whole variable domain, filled in from reference TRBV19 and TRBJ2-2, reads DGGITQSPKYLFRKEGQNVTLSCEQNLNHDAMYWYRQDPGQGLRLIYYSQIVNDFQKGDIAEGYSVSREKKESFPLTVTSAQKNPTAFYLCASKWDRSITGELFFGEGSRLTVL.

This chain connects TRBV19 to TRBJ2-2; D possibly corresponds to TRBD1 (6 bases). CDR3 length equals 14 residues. V lost 6 bases, J lost 1 base, and 9 bases lay in between. Germline V gene lookup returns CDR1 LNHDA and CDR2 SQIVND (reference sequence). In nucleotides, the CDR3 is TGTGCCAGTAGCTGGACAGTGAACACCGGGGAGCTGTTTTTT. This sequence encodes CASSWTVNTGELFF. Based on the CDR3 plus reference TRBV19 and TRBJ2-2, the full variable domain is DGGITQSPKYLFRKEGQNVTLSCEQNLNHDAMYWYRQDPGQGLRLIYYSQIVNDFQKGDIAEGYSVSREKKESFPLTVTSAQKNPTAFYLCASSWTVNTGELFFGEGSRLTVL.

The V call is TRBV11-2, the J call TRBJ1-5, with D tentatively TRBD1 (5 bases). V was clipped by 6 bases and J by 6 bases, with 18 bases between them. CDR3 length: 15 amino acids. Germline-derived CDR1 and CDR2 are SGHAT and FQNNGV. CDR3 sequence (DNA): TGTGCCAGCAGTTCAGGGCCCCAAAACGGTCAGCCCCAGCATTTT. This sequence encodes CASSSGPQNGQPQHF.

The J gene is TRBJ1-6, the V gene TRBV5-4; D gene unclear. Germline loops: CDR1 SGHNT, CDR2 YYREEE (reference sequence). CDR3 length equals 16 residues. V lost 2 bases to trimming and J lost 7 bases, with 16 bases between them. DNA for the CDR3: TGTGCCAGCAGCTTAGTTGAGGGTTTCGAGAATTCACCCCTCCACTTT. Residues: CASSLVEGFENSPLHF.

The chain couples TRBV28 to TRBJ1-2; 8 bases are a match to TRBD1. CDR1 is MDHEN and CDR2 is SYDVKM in the germline V gene. This CDR3 comprises 15 residues. Trimming at V came to 5 bases and at J to 4 bases, leaving 9 bases not matched to a gene. This CDR3 is CASSRLGQGFYGYTF. In nucleotides, the CDR3 is TGTGCCAGCAGTAGGCTCGGACAGGGCTTCTATGGCTACACCTTC.

This clone is a singleton in its sample. The rearrangement links TRBV5-1 to TRBJ2-3; 7 nucleotides match TRBD1. In germline, CDR1 is SGHRS, CDR2 YFSETQ. The CDR3 sequence is 15 residues long. J lost 2 bases, V lost 2 bases, and 5 bases had no gene match. The CDR3 loop reads CASSLYGTVTDTQYF. The CDR3 DNA sequence: TGCGCCAGCAGCTTATACGGGACAGTCACAGATACGCAGTATTTT.

V and J are TRBV7-9 and TRBJ2-2, with 8 bases aligning to TRBD2. The CDR3 runs to 15 residues. Trimming at V came to 5 bases and at J to 0 bases, leaving 2 bases not matched to a gene. Germline CDR1 is SEHNR and CDR2 is FQNEAQ (reference sequence). The CDR3 nucleotides are TGTGCCAGCAGCCCCGGGGGGGCGAACACCGGGGAGCTGTTTTTT. Translation gives CASSPGGANTGELFF.